One sample yielded the 9 T cell receptor beta chains listed below, sequenced in a study of blood T cell repertoires in COVID-19. Sequenced by immunoSEQ multiplex PCR; TCRdb stores in-frame clones only, minus some. The repertoire includes 200,000 to 250,000 clones, about nine tenths of them detected once, and around 2.9% sits in the top ten. Sequencing was carried out using peripheral blood. The receptors originated from a woman aged 55-69 years with acute or convalescent COVID-19.

The chain carries TRBV18 and TRBJ2-7, with unresolved D. This CDR3 is 13 amino acids long. In germline, CDR1 is KGHSH, CDR2 LQKENI. Trimming cost V 7 bases and J 2 bases, with 12 bases left between them. The CDR3 is CASYQERPYEQYF. CDR3 DNA sequence: TGTGCCAGCTACCAGGAAAGACCCTACGAGCAGTACTTC.

This sequence joins TRBV6-5 and TRBJ1-6; perhaps TRBD1 as D (6 bases). Trimming took 4 bases from V and 8 from J, leaving 12 bases between them. Germline CDR1 and CDR2: MNHEY and SVGAGI. This CDR3 has 14 amino acids. CDR3 sequence reads: CASSSGTLHSPLHF. CDR3 bases: TGTGCCAGCAGTTCCGGGACACTTCATTCACCCCTCCACTTT.

This clone appeared once. V usage is TRBV11-2 and J usage is TRBJ2-2, with D possibly TRBD1 on 6 matching bases. The germline V and J ends were trimmed by 5 bases and 0 bases, with 10 bases remaining between them. Per germline, CDR1 SGHAT and CDR2 FQNNGV. The CDR3 spans 15 residues. The CDR3 is CASSPGQTNTGELFF. DNA for the CDR3: TGTGCCAGCAGCCCCGGACAGACGAACACCGGGGAGCTGTTTTTT.

With regard to this clone: Different DNA sequences within this sample yield the same CDR3. CDR3 sequence (DNA): TGTGCCAGCTCACGGGACAGGGAAACTGAAGCTTTCTTT. It translates to CASSRDRETEAFF. V is TRBV18 and J is TRBJ1-1, with 9 bases lining up with TRBD1. The CDR3 spans 13 residues. Trimming took 4 bases from V and 5 from J; bases not matched to a gene: 2. Per the germline V gene, CDR1 is KGHSH and CDR2 is LQKENI.

The chain carries TRBV5-1 and TRBJ2-7; D remains ambiguous. The CDR3 runs to 11 residues. Per germline, CDR1 SGHRS and CDR2 YFSETQ. V was clipped by 4 bases and J by 2 bases, with 4 bases between them. Here the CDR3 DNA reads TGCGCCAGCAGCCGGGCCTACGAGCAGTACTTC. Translated: CASSRAYEQYF.

The V gene is TRBV2, the J gene TRBJ1-1; weak D call: TRBD1 (5 bases). V gave up 6 bases and J gave up 10 bases, with 24 bases separating them. The CDR3 is made up of 15 amino acids. Germline assignment: CDR1 SNHLY and CDR2 FYNNEI. CDR3 in amino acids: CASREMTVTNKVAFF. In nucleotides, the CDR3 is TGTGCCAGCAGAGAAATGACAGTGACGAACAAGGTAGCTTTCTTT.

The chain carries TRBV6-2 or TRBV6-3 and TRBJ2-2; a weak D match, TRBD2 (5 bases). Germline V lookup: CDR1 MNHEY, CDR2 SVGEGT. Trimming removed 6 bases at V and 5 bases at J, with 16 bases between. The length of the CDR3 is 15 residues. The CDR3 bases are TGTGCCAGCAGCCGGTTGGGAGTGCGGACCGGGGAGCTGTTTTTT. Translated, it gives CASSRLGVRTGELFF.

The chain combines TRBV6-5 with TRBJ1-2; TRBD1 matches at 9 bases. CDR3 length: 15 amino acids. V lost 9 bases to trimming and J lost 6 bases; unmatched junction nucleotides: 14. CDR1 and CDR2 (germline): MNHEY, SVGAGI. CDR3 amino acids: CARLPRGQGINGYTF. Here the CDR3 DNA reads TGTGCCAGATTACCTCGGGGACAGGGTATTAATGGCTACACCTTC.

This chain links TRBV5-1 with TRBJ1-4; 7 bases line up with TRBD1. Germline CDR1 and CDR2: SGHRS and YFSETQ. CDR3 length: 15 residues. With V trimmed by 7 bases and J by 4 bases, 10 bases remained unmatched. The CDR3: CASGGTGAFNEKLFF. CDR3 nucleotide sequence: TGCGCCAGCGGGGGAACAGGGGCTTTTAATGAAAAACTGTTTTTT. The full variable domain, completed using reference TRBV5-1 and TRBJ1-4, is KAGVTQTPRYLIKTRGQQVTLSCSPISGHRSVSWYQQTPGQGLQFLFEYFSETQRNKGNFPGRFSGRQFSNSRSEMNVSTLELGDSALYLCASGGTGAFNEKLFFGSGTQLSVL.